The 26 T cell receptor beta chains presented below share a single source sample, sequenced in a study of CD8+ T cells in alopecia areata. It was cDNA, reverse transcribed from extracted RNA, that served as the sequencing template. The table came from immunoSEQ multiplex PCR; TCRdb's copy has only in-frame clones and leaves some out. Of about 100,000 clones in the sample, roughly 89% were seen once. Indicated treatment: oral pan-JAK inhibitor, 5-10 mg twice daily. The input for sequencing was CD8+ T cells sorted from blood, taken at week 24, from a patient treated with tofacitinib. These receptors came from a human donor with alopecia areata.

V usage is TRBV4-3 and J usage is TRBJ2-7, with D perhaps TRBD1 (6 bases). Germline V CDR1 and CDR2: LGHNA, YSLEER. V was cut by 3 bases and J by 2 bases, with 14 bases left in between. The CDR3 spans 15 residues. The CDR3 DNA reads TGCGCCAGCAGCCAGGGAAGGAGACAGGCCTACGAGCAGTACTTC. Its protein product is CASSQGRRQAYEQYF.

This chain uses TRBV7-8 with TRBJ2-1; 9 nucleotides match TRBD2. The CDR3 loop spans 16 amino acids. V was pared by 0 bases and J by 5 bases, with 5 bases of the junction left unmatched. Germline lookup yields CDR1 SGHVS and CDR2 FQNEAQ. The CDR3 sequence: CASSLARLAGNNEQFF. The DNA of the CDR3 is TGTGCCAGCAGCTTAGCGCGGCTAGCGGGAAACAATGAGCAGTTCTTC.

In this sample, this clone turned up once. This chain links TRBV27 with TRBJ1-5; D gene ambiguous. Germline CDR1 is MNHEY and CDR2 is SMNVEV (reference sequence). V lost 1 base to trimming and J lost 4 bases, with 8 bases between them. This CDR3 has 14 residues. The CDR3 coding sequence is TGTGCCAGCAGTTTATACGGGAGGAATCAGCCCCAGCATTTT. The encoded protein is CASSLYGRNQPQHF.

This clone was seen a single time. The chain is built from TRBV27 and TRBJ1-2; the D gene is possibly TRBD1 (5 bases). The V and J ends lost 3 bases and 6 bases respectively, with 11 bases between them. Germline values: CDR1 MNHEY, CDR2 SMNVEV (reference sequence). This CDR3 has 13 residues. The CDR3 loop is CASSFSRGDGYTF. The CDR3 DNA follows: TGTGCCAGCAGTTTTTCACGGGGGGATGGCTACACCTTC.

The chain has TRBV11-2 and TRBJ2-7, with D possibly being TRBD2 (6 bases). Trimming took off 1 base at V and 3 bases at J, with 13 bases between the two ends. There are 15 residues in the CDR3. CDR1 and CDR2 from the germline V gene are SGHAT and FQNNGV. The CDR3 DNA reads TGTGCCAGCAGCTTAGTCGGAGGGCTCCGCTACGAGCAGTACTTC. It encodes CASSLVGGLRYEQYF. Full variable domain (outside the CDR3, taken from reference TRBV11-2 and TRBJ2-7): EAGVAQSPRYKIIEKRQSVAFWCNPISGHATLYWYQQILGQGPKLLIQFQNNGVVDDSQLPKDRFSAERLKGVDSTLKIQPAKLEDSAVYLCASSLVGGLRYEQYFGPGTRLTVT.

CDR3: CASSQGLSGANEKLFF. The CDR3 DNA reads as TGCGCCAGCAGCCAAGGGCTATCGGGAGCTAATGAAAAACTGTTTTTT. V gene TRBV4-1 combines with J gene TRBJ1-4; D gene unclear. CDR3 length: 16 residues. Germline-derived CDR1 and CDR2 are MGHRA and YSYEKL. The V gene lost 1 base and the J gene lost 3 bases, with 12 bases spanning the gap.

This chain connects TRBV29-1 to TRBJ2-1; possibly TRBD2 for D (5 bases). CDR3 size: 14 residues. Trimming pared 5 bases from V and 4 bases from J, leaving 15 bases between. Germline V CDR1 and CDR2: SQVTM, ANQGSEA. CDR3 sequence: CSVPRASQYNEQFF. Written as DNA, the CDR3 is TGCAGCGTTCCGAGGGCTAGCCAATACAATGAGCAGTTCTTC.

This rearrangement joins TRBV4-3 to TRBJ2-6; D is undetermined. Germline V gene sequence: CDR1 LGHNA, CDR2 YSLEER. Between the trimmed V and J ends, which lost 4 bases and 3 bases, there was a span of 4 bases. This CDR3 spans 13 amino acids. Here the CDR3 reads CASSLGGANVLTF. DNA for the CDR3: TGCGCCAGCAGCCTTGGTGGGGCCAACGTCCTGACTTTC.

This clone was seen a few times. The CDR3 is CASSPGQGNAYEQYF. CDR3 in DNA: TGTGCCAGCTCACCGGGACAGGGGAACGCCTACGAGCAGTACTTC. V and J are TRBV18 and TRBJ2-7; 10 bases match TRBD1. There are 15 residues in the CDR3. CDR1 is KGHSH, CDR2 LQKENI, per germline. J lost 2 bases, V lost 3 bases, and 4 bases had no gene match.

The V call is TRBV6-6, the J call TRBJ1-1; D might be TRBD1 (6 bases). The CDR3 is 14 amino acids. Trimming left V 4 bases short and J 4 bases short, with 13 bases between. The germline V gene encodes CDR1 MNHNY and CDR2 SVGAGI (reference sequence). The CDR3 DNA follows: TGTGCCAGCAGTTCCTCAGCAGGGGCCACTGAAGCTTTCTTT. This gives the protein CASSSSAGATEAFF.

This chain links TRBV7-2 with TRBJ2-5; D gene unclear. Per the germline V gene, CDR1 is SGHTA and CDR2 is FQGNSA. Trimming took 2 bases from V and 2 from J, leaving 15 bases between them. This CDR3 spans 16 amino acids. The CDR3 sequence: CASSLTTPVLQETQYF. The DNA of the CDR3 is TGTGCCAGCAGCTTAACAACCCCGGTCTTACAAGAGACCCAGTACTTC.

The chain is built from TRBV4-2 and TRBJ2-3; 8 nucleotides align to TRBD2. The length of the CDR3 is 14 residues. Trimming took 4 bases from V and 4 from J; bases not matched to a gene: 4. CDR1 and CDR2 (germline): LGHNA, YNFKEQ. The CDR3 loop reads CASSPGLGPDTQYF. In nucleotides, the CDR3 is TGTGCCAGCAGCCCGGGACTAGGGCCAGATACGCAGTATTTT.

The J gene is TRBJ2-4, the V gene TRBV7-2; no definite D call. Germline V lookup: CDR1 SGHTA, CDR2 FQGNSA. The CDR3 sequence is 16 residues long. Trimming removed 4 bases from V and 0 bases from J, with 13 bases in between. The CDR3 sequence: CASSSPGFLAKNIQYF. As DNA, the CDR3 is TGTGCCAGCAGCTCACCAGGCTTTCTAGCCAAAAACATTCAGTACTTC.

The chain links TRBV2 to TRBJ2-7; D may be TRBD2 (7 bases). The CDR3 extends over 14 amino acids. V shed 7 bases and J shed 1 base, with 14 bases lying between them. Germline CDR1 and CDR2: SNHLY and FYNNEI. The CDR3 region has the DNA TGTGCCAGCACCGGAGGGGGGGTATCCTACGAGCAGTACTTC. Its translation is CASTGGGVSYEQYF.

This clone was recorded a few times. CDR3: CASSKGGYNEQFF. DNA for the CDR3: TGTGCCAGCAGCAAGGGGGGGTACAATGAGCAGTTCTTC. V is TRBV7-2 and J is TRBJ2-1, with D possibly matching TRBD2 (7 bases). The V end lost 5 bases, the J end lost 4 bases, and 9 bases lay between the germline ends. This CDR3 has 13 residues. From germline, CDR1 is SGHTA and CDR2 FQGNSA.

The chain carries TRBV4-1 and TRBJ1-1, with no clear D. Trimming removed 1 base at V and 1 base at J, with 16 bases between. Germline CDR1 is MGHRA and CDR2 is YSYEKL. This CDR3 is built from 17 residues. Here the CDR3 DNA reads TGCGCCAGCAGCCAAGGCGGGTTCGGCAGGCCGAACACTGAAGCTTTCTTT. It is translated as CASSQGGFGRPNTEAFF.

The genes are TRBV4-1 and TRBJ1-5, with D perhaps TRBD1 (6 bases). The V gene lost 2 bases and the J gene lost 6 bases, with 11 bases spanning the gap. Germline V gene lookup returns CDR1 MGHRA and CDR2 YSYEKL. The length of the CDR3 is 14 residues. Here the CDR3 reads CASSQLGRGQPQHF. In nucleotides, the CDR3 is TGCGCCAGCAGCCAACTAGGCAGGGGTCAGCCCCAGCATTTT.

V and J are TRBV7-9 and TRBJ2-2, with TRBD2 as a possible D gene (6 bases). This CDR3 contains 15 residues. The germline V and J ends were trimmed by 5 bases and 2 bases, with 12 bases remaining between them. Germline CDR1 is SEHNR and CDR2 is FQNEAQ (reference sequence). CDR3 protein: CASSGDFANTGELFF. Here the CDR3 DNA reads TGTGCCAGCAGCGGGGACTTTGCCAACACCGGGGAGCTGTTTTTT.

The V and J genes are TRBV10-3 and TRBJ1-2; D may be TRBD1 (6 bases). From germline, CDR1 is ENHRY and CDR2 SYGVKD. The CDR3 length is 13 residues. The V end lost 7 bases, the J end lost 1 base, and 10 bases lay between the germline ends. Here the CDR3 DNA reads TGTGCCATCACCGTGGACAGTAACTATGGCTACACCTTC. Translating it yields CAITVDSNYGYTF.

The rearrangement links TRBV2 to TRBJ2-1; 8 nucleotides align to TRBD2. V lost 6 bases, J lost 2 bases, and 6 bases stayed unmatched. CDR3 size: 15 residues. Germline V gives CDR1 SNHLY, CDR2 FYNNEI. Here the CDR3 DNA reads TGTGCCAGCAGCCCCCGGGGGGGTCCCTACAATGAGCAGTTCTTC. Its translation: CASSPRGGPYNEQFF. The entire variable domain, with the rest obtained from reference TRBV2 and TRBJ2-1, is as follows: EPEVTQTPSHQVTQMGQEVILRCVPISNHLYFYWYRQILGQKVEFLVSFYNNEISEKSEIFDDQFSVERPDGSNFTLKIRSTKLEDSAMYFCASSPRGGPYNEQFFGPGTRLTVL.

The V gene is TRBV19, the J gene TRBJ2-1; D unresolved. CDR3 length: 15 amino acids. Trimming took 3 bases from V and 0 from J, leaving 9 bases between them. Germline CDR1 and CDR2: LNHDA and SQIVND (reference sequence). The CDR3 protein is CASSISGNSYNEQFF. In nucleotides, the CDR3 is TGTGCCAGTAGTATCTCTGGCAACTCCTACAATGAGCAGTTCTTC.

This CDR3 is CASRLTGAQETQYF. The CDR3 DNA reads as TGTGCCAGCAGACTAACAGGTGCTCAAGAGACCCAGTACTTC. V usage is TRBV27 and J usage is TRBJ2-5, with D possibly TRBD1 on 5 matching bases. Germline values: CDR1 MNHEY, CDR2 SMNVEV (reference sequence). The CDR3 is made up of 14 amino acids. V dropped 6 bases and J dropped 2 bases, with 13 bases sitting between them.

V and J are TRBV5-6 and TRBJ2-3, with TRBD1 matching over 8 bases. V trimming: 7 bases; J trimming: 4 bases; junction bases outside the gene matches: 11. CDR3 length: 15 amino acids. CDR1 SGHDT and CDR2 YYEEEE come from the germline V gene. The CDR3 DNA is TGTGCCAGCGCTCGGCGGACAGGGCTTCCAGATACGCAGTATTTT. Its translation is CASARRTGLPDTQYF.

CDR3 loop: CASNADRGGNTIYF. As DNA, the CDR3 is TGTGCCAGCAACGCGGACAGGGGAGGAAACACCATATATTTT. The chain is built from TRBV2 and TRBJ1-3, with 9 bases that match TRBD1. With 7 bases clipped from V and 4 bases from J, the junction kept 5 bases outside the gene matches. Germline V gene data show CDR1 as SNHLY and CDR2 as FYNNEI. The CDR3 contains 14 residues.

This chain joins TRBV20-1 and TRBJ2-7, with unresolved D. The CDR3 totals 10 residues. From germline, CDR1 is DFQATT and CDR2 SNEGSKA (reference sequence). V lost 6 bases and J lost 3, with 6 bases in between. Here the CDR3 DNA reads TGCAGTGCACTTCTCTACGAGCAGTACTTC. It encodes CSALLYEQYF.

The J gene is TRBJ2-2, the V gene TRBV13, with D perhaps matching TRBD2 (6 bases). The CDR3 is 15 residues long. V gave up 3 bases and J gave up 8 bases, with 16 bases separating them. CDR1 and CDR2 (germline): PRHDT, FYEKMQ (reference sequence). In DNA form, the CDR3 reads TGTGCCAGCAGCTTCGGGACTTCCTCCGTGGGGGAGCTGTTTTTT. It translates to CASSFGTSSVGELFF.